The entry below describes one T cell receptor (beta chain). PBMCs numbering at least 6.5 million were isolated per sample. The CDR3 loop spans 18 amino acids. Per germline, CDR1 SGHRS and CDR2 YFSETQ. This sample is part of a study of blood T cells in healthy people across ages. With a J-beta primer mix and a sample-barcoded 5' primer, a second PCR ran about 6 to 11 cycles. MiXCR, run by TCRdb on the 5' RACE reads, gives a single entry per CDR3 protein. The data show some 900,000 distinct CDR3 sequences, around 49% seen once. The rearrangement links TRBV5-1 to TRBJ2-5, with unresolved D. The DNA matches TRBJ2-7 better at its end, which makes the J call doubtful. The sample taken for sequencing was blood. The sequence was obtained from a young man in good health. The CDR3 DNA sequence: TGCGCCAGCAGCCTCCGCGCCCCACTGCAAGGAAAGGACTACGAGCAGTACTTC. This encodes CASSLRAPLQGKDYEQYF.